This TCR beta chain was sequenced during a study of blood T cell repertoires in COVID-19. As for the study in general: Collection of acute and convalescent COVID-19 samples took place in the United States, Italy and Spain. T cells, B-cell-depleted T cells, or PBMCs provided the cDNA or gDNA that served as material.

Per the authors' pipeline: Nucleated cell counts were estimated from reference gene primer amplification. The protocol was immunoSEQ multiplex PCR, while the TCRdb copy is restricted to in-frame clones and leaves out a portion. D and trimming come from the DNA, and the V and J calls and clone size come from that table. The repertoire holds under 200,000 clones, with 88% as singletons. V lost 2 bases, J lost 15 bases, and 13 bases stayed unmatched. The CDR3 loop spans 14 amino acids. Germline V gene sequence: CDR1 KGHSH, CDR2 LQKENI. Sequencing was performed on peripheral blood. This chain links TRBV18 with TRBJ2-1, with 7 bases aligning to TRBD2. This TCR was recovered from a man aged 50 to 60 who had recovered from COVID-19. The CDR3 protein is CASSPSESGKGRFF. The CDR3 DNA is TGTGCCAGCTCACCAAGTGAAAGCGGGAAGGGTCGGTTCTTC. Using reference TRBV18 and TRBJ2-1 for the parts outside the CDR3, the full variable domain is NAGVMQNPRHLVRRRGQEARLRCSPMKGHSHVYWYRQLPEEGLKFMVYLQKENIIDESGMPKERFSAEFPKEGPSILRIQQVVRGDSAAYFCASSPSESGKGRFFGPGTRLTVL.